The sequence of this TCR beta chain was determined in a study of post-analysis software for immune sequencing data (dated by TCRdb to the mid-2010s). With regard to the full study: Recorded disease courses included relapsing-remitting, secondary progressive and progressive-relapsing multiple sclerosis, with some patients lacking subtype annotation. Patient repertoires were compared against around 10 previously published healthy control repertoires from donors aged roughly 6 to 25 years. A subset of samples was prepared in parallel using single-end sample barcoding, then pooled and co-amplified after Illumina adapter ligation. The research as a whole found: Compared with controls, multiple sclerosis patients had significantly lower normalized Chao1 diversity, a finding suggesting substantial peripheral T-cell clonal expansion. The multiple sclerosis patient group was slightly younger than the control group. Significantly higher frequencies in patients than in controls were found for roughly 5 TRBV segments, including TRBV5-6, TRBV5-1 and TRBV20-1. Strong co-clustering of samples prepared in the same batch was shown by direct clustering with F measure, prompting a batch-effect correction.

To demonstrate the VDJtools post-analysis software, TCR beta repertoires were profiled from the peripheral blood of over ten young patients with multiple sclerosis. The patients with multiple sclerosis were children and adolescents between 6 and 15 years of age. Sequences MNHEY (CDR1) and SVGAGI (CDR2) are obtained from the germline V gene. Germline trimming: 6 bases from V, 0 bases from J; junction bases outside gene matches: 5. Counted from cysteine to phenylalanine, this CDR3 has 15 amino acids. This entry keeps only the CDR3 DNA: 45 bases, framed from base 1. Of note for this clonotype: Its antigen is unknown. No clone much larger than this one lies a single base away; base qualities are absent.

The library relied on PCR. The sequencer was an Illumina HiSeq 2500. Unique molecular identifiers were incorporated into TCR beta cDNA libraries to reduce PCR and sequencing biases. Per 1 to 10 million input T cells, approximately 500,000 cDNA molecules were obtained, such that each molecule approximated one T cell. Patient libraries were prepared and sequenced with the same protocol used for the earlier healthy control dataset. Within a given batch, samples were prepared together, multiplexed and sequenced on the same HiSeq lane. As for the authors' bioinformatics: MIGEC handled the raw barcoded reads, throwing out single-read molecular identifier groups before consensus assembly and CDR3 extraction. VDJtools was used for post-analysis of the clonotype tables, with diversity normalized by down-sampling every dataset to the smallest sample size. Repertoire overlap clustering matched CDR3 amino acid but not nucleotide sequences to correct batch-related cross-sample contamination. TCRdb redid the processing of the public reads, applying fastp at Q25 and MiXCR, and retained in-frame beta chains. For every CDR3 protein sequence, its rows merge into one entry that carries the most common genes and DNA. The V and J calls and clone size come from TCRdb's table, not from the authors' own analysis. This sample is represented by 450,000 or so distinct CDR3 sequences; under 55% of them were singletons. 9% to 13% of the sample is taken by the ten largest.

The specimen was blood. Recombination linked TRBV6-5 to TRBJ1-5; 7 bases in the junction line up with TRBD1. This TCR was sampled from a girl aged 5 to 17 with multiple sclerosis. At the DNA level, the sequence is TGTGCCAGCAGAGTCGGACAGGATAGCAATCAGCCCCAGCATTTT. Its protein reads: CASRVGQDSNQPQHF.